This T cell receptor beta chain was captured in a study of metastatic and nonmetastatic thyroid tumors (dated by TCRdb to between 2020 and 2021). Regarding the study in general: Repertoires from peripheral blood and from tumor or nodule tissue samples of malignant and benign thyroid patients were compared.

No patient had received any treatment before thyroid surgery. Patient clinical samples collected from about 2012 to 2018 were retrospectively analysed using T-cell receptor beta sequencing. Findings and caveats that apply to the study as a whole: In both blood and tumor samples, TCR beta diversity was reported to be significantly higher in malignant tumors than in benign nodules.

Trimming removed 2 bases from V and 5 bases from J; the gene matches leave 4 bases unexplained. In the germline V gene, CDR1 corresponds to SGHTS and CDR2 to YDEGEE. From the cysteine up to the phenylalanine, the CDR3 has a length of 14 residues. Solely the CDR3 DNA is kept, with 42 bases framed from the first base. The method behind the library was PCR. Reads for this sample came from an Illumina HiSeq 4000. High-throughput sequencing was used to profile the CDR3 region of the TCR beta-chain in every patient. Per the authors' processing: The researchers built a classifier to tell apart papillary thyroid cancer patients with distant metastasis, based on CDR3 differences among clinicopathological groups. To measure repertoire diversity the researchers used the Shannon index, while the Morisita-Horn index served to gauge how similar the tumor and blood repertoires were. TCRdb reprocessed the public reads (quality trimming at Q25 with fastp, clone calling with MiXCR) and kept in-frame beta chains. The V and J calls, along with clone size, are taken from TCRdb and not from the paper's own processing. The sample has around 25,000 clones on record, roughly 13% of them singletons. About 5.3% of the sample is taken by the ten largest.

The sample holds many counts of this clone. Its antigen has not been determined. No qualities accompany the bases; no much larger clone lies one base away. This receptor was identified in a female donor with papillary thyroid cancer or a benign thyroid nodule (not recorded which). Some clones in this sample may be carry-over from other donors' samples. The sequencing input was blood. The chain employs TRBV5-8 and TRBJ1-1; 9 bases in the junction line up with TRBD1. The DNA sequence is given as TGTGCCAGCAGCTTACAGGGGGCGTCAACTGAAGCTTTCTTT. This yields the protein CASSLQGASTEAFF.